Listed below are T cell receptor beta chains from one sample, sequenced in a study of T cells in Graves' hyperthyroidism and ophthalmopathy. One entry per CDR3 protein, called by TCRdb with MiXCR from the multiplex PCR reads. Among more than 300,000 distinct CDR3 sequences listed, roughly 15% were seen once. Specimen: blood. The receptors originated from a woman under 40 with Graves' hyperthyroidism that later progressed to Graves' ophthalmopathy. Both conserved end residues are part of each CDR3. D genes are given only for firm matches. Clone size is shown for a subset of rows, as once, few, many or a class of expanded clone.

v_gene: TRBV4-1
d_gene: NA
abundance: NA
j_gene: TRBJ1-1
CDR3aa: CASSLQPNTEACF
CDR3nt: TGTGCCAGCAGCTTGCAACCGAACACTGAAGCTTGCTTT

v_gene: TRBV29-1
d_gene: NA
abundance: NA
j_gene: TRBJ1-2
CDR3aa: CSVEEGSIYGYTF
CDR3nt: TGCAGCGTTGAAGAGGGCAGTATCTATGGCTACACCTTC

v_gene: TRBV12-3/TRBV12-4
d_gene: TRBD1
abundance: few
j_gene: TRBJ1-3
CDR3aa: CASSPRDRGLRTIYF
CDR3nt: TGTGCCAGCAGTCCTCGGGACAGGGGATTGCGCACCATATATTTT

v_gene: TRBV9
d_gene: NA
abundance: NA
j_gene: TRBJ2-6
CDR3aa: CASSVGWVDSGANVLTF
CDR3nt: TGTGCCAGCAGCGTGGGATGGGTGGACTCTGGGGCCAACGTCCTGACTTTC

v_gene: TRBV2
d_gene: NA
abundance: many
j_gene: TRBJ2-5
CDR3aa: CASSEGNSVETQYF
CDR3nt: TGTGCCAGCAGTGAAGGAAATAGCGTGGAGACCCAGTACTTC

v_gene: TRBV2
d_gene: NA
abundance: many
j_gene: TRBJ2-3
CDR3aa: CASSEGRWTDTQYF
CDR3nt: TGTGCCAGCAGTGAGGGCAGGTGGACAGATACGCAGTATTTT

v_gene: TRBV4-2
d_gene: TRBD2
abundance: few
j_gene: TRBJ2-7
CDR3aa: CASSQASGRYEQYF
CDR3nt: TGTGCCAGCAGCCAAGCTAGCGGGAGATACGAGCAGTACTTC

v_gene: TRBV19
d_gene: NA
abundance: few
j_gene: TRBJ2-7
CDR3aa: CASSTDNPYEQYF
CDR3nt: TGTGCCAGTAGTACAGACAATCCGTACGAGCAGTACTTC

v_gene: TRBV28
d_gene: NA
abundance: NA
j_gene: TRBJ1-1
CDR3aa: CASSLGGAVGAEAFF
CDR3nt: TGTGCCAGCAGTTTGGGGGGGGCGGTGGGGGCTGAAGCTTTCTTT

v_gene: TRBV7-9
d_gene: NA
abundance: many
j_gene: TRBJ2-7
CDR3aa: CASSLRGARSYEQYF
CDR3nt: TGTGCCAGCAGCTTAAGGGGTGCGCGATCCTACGAGCAGTACTTC

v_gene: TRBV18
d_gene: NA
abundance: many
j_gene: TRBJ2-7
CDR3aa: CASSPTGHIYEQYF
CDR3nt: TGTGCCAGCTCACCTACGGGACACATCTACGAGCAGTACTTC

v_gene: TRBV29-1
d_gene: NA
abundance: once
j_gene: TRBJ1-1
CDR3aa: CSVEVTVNTEAFF
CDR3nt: TGCAGCGTTGAGGTCACAGTAAACACTGAAGCTTTCTTT

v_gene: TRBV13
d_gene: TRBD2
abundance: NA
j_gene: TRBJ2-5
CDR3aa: CASSRQGGDSGEQETQCF
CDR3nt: TGTGCCAGCAGCCGACAAGGCGGAGATAGCGGGGAACAAGAGACCCAGTGCTTC

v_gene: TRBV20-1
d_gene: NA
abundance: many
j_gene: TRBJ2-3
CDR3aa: CSARDPLALFTDTQYF
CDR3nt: TGCAGTGCTAGAGATCCCCTAGCCTTGTTCACAGATACGCAGTATTTT

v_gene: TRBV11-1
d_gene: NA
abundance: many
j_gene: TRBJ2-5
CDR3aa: CASSMGHRETQYF
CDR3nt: TGTGCCAGCAGCATGGGACATCGAGAGACCCAGTACTTC

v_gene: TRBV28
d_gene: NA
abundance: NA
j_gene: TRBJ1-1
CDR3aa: CASAPQWGGLEAFF
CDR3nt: TGTGCCAGCGCACCACAGTGGGGCGGTTTGGAAGCTTTCTTT

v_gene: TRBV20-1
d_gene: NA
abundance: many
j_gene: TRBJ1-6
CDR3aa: CSAMRLKYNSPLHF
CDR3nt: TGCAGTGCGATGCGACTGAAATATAATTCACCCCTCCACTTT

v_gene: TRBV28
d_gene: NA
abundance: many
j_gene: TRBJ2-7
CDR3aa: CASSFESAYEQYF
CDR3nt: TGTGCCAGCAGTTTTGAGTCGGCCTACGAGCAGTACTTC

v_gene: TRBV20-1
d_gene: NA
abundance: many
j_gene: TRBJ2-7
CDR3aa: CSASFQGVNEQYF
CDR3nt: TGCAGTGCTAGTTTTCAAGGGGTCAACGAGCAGTACTTC

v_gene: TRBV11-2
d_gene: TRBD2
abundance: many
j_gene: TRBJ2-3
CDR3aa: CASSSTWTSGGNTDTQYF
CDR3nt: TGTGCCAGCAGCTCAACGTGGACTAGCGGGGGGAACACAGATACGCAGTATTTT

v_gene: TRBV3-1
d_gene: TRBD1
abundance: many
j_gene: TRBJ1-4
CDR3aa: CASSRTGGEREKLFF
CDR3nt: TGTGCCAGCAGCCGGACAGGGGGCGAAAGGGAAAAACTGTTTTTT

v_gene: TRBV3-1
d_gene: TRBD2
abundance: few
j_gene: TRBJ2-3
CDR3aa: CASSQVLVLVGTSGDTQYF
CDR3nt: TGTGCCAGCAGCCAAGTTCTGGTATTGGTGGGGACTAGCGGTGATACGCAGTATTTT

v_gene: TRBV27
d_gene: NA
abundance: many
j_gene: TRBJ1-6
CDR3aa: CASSTWTEANSPLHF
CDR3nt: TGTGCCAGCAGTACTTGGACAGAAGCGAATTCACCCCTCCACTTT

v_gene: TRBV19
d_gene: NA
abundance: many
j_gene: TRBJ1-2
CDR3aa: CASSMGRSQPGYTF
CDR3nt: TGTGCCAGTAGTATGGGTAGATCCCAGCCTGGCTACACCTTC

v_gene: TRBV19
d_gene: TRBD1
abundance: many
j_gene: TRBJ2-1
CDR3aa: CASSIVGTGGNEQFF
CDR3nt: TGTGCCAGTAGTATAGTCGGGACAGGGGGCAATGAGCAGTTCTTC

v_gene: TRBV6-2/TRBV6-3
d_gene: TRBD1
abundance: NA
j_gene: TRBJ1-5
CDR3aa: CAIRGTGGNQPQHF
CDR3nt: TGTGCCATTCGGGGGACAGGGGGGAATCAGCCCCAGCATTTT

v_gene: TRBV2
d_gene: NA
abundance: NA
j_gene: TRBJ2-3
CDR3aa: CASSEAGGDTQYF
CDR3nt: TGTGCCAGCAGTGAAGCAGGGGGAGATACGCAGTATTTT

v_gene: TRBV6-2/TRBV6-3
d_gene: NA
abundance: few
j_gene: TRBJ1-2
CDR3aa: CASSPQDGYTF
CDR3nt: TGTGCCAGCAGTCCCCAGGACGGCTACACCTTC

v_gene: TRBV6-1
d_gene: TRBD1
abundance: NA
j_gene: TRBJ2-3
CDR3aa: CASSGGQGRTDTQYF
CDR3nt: TGTGCCAGCAGTGGTGGACAGGGACGCACAGATACGCAGTATTTT

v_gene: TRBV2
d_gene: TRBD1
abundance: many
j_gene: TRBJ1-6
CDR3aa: CASSWTGDRNSPLHF
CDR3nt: TGTGCCAGCAGCTGGACAGGGGATCGTAATTCACCCCTCCACTTT

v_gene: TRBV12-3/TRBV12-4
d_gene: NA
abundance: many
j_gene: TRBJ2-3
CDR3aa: CASLPRTLSTDTQYF
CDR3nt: TGTGCCAGCCTCCCGAGGACGCTGAGCACAGATACGCAGTATTTT

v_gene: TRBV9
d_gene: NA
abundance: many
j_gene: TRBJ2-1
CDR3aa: CASSVGGPSYNEQFF
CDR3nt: TGTGCCAGCAGCGTAGGAGGGCCCTCCTACAATGAGCAGTTCTTC

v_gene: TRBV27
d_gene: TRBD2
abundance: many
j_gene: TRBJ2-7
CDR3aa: CASSPRGLAGVSEQYF
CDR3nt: TGTGCCAGCAGTCCGAGAGGACTAGCGGGAGTTTCCGAGCAGTACTTC

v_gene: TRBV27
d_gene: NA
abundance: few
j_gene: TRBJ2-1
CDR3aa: CANSFAFEIYNEQFF
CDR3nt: TGTGCCAACAGTTTTGCATTCGAAATTTACAATGAGCAGTTCTTC

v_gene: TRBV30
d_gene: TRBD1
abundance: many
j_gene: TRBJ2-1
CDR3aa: CAWAMTGVQVNEQFF
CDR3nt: TGTGCCTGGGCGATGACAGGGGTTCAGGTAAATGAGCAGTTCTTC

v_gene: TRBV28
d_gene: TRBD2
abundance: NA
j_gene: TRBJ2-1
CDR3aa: CASSLGSGTYNEQFF
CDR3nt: TGTGCCAGCAGTTTAGGTAGCGGGACTTACAATGAGCAGTTCTTC

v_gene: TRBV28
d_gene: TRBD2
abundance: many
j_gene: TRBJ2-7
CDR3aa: CASINSGGTYEQYF
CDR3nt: TGTGCCAGCATCAATAGCGGGGGTACCTACGAGCAGTACTTC

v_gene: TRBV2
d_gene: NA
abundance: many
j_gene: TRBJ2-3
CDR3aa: CASSDRLGFAGTDTQYF
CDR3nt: TGTGCCAGCAGTGATAGGTTAGGGTTTGCAGGCACAGATACGCAGTATTTT

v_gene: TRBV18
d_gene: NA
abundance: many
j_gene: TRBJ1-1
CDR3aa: CASSPTGSNTEAFF
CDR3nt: TGTGCCAGCTCACCTACAGGGTCGAACACTGAAGCTTTCTTT

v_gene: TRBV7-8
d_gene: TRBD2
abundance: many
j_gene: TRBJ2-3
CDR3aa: CASSLLASGTTDTQYF
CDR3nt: TGTGCCAGCAGCTTACTGGCTAGCGGGACCACAGATACGCAGTATTTT

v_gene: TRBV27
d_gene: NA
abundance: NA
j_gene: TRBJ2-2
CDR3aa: CASSPNRHIQRKDTGELFF
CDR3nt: TGTGCCAGCAGTCCTAATCGTCACATTCAGCGAAAGGACACCGGGGAGCTGTTTTTT

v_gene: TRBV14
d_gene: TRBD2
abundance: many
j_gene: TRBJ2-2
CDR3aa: CASSQDPRTSGRMGTGELFF
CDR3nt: TGTGCCAGCAGCCAAGACCCAAGGACTAGCGGGAGGATGGGCACCGGGGAGCTGTTTTTT

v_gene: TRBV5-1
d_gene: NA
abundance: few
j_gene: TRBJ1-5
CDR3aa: CASSLILEPQHF
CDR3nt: TGTGCCAGCAGCTTGATTTTAGAGCCCCAGCATTTT

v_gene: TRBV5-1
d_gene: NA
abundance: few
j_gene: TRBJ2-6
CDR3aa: CASRDGLGGPSGANVLTF
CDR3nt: TGCGCCAGCAGAGACGGACTAGGGGGCCCTTCTGGGGCCAACGTCCTGACTTTC

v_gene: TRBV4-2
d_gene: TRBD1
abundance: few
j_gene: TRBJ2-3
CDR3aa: CASSQDHRGTDTQYF
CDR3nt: TGTGCCAGCAGCCAAGATCACAGGGGTACAGATACGCAGTATTTT

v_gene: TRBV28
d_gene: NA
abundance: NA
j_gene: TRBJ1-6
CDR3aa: CASSVRADLHF
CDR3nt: TGTGCCAGCAGTGTCCGGGCAGACCTCCACTTT

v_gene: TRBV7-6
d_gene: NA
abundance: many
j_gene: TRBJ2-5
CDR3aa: CASSPEVTVETQYF
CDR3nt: TGTGCCAGCAGCCCCGAGGTGACAGTTGAGACCCAGTACTTC

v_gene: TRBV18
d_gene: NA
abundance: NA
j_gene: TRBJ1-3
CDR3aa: CASSPALRTDPSGNTIYF
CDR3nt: TGTGCCAGCTCACCAGCTTTACGGACAGATCCTTCTGGAAACACCATATATTTT

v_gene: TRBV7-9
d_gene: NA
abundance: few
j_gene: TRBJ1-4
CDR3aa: CASSPPTDEKLFF
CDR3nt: TGTGCCAGCAGCCCCCCTACAGATGAAAAACTGTTTTTT

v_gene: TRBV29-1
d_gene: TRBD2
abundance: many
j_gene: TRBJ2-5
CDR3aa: CSVVPGRAEETQYF
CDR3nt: TGCAGCGTTGTTCCCGGGAGGGCCGAGGAGACCCAGTACTTC

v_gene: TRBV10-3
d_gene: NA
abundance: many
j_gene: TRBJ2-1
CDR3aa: CAISDQGTKDEQFF
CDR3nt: TGTGCCATCAGTGACCAGGGTACTAAGGATGAGCAGTTCTTC

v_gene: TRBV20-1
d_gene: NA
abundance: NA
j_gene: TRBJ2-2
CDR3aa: CSARDPGQNTGELFF
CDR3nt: TGCAGTGCTAGAGATCCAGGCCAAAACACCGGGGAGCTGTTTTTT

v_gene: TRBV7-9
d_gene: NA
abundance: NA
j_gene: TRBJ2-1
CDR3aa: CASSPPLHNEQFF
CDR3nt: TGTGCCAGCAGCCCCCCCCTACACAATGAGCAGTTCTTC

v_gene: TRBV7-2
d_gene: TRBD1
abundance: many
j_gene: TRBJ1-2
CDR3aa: CASSLGQGASYGYTF
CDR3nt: TGTGCCAGCAGCTTAGGGCAGGGGGCCTCTTATGGCTACACCTTC

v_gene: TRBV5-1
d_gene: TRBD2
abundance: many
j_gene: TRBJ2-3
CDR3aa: CASSRRDYTDTQYF
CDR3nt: TGCGCCAGCAGCCGCCGGGACTACACAGATACGCAGTATTTT

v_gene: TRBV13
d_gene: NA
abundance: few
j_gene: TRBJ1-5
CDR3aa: CASSPGLSNQPQHF
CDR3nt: TGTGCCAGCAGTCCCGGGCTATCCAATCAGCCCCAGCATTTT

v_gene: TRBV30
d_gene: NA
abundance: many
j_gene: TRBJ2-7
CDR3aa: CAWSGGYLTYEQYF
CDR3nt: TGTGCCTGGAGCGGCGGATATTTGACCTACGAGCAGTACTTC

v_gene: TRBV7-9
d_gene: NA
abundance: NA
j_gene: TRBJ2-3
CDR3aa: CASSTRLTDTQYF
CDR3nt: TGTGCCAGCAGCACCCGACTCACAGATACGCAGTATTTT

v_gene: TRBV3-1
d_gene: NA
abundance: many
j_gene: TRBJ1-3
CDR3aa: CASSQWGYGGNTIYF
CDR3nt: TGTGCCAGCAGCCAATGGGGATATGGCGGAAACACCATATATTTT

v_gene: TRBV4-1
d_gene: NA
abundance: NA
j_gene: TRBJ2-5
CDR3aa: CASSPRPGSAETQYF
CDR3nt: TGCGCCAGCAGCCCCCGTCCGGGCAGCGCCGAGACCCAGTACTTC